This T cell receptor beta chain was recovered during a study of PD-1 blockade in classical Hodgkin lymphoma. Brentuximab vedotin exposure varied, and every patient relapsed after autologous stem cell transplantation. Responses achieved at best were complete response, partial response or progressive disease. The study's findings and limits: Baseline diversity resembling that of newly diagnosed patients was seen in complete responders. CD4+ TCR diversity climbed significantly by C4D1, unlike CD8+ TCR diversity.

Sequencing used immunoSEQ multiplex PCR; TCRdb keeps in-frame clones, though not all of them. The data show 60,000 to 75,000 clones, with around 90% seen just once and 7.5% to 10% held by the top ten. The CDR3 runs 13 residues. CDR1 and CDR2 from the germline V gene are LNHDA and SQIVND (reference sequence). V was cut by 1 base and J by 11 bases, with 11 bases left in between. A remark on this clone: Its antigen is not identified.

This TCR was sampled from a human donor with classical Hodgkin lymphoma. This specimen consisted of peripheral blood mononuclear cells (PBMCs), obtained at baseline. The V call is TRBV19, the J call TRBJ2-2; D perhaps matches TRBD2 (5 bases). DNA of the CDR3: TGTGCCAGTAGTATAGGCAGGACTTTAGAGCTGTTTTTT. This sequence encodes CASSIGRTLELFF.